This T cell receptor (beta chain) was obtained from a study of T cell responses to AZD1222 COVID-19 vaccine. General study points: In a largely white British group with more females than males, clonal diversity was possibly underestimated. The repertoires were collected only after the peak T cell response. Baseline seropositivity occurred in only a handful of AZD1222 recipients. There were vaccine-associated CD4 TCRs across spike, dominant at 160-218 and 743-854.

Profiling relied on immunoSEQ multiplex PCR, and the TCRdb table lists in-frame clones only, not all of them. The sample has around 200,000 clones; roughly 92% are singletons. Trimming removed 3 bases at V and 3 bases at J, with 12 bases between. Germline CDR1 and CDR2: GTSNPN and SVGIG (reference sequence). The CDR3 contains 14 residues. Notes on this clone: What it recognizes is unknown.

The V and J genes are TRBV30 and TRBJ1-3, with D perhaps matching TRBD1 (5 bases). Sequenced material: peripheral blood, taken 28 days after the second AZD1222 dose. The source is an adult who received the AZD1222 COVID-19 vaccine. In DNA form, the CDR3 reads TGTGCCTGGAGACTTGGGGGAAATGGAAACACCATATATTTT. It is translated as CAWRLGGNGNTIYF. The full variable domain, with the rest looked up from reference TRBV30 and TRBJ1-3, is SQTIHQWPATLVQPVGSPLSLECTVEGTSNPNLYWYRQAAGRGLQLLFYSVGIGQISSEVPQNLSASRPQDRQFILSSKKLLLSDSGFYLCAWRLGGNGNTIYFGEGSWLTVV.